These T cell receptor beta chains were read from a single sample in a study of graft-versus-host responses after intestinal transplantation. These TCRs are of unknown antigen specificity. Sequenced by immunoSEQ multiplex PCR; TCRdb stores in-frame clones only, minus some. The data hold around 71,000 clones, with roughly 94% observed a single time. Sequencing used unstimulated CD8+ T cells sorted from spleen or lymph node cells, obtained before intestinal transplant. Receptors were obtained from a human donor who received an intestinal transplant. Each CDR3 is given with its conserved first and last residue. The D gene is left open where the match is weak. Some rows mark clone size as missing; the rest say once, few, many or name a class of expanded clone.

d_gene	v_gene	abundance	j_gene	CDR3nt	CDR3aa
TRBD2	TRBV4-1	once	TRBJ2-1	TGCGCCAGCAGCCACCTCCGACTAGCGGGAGCCCCTGAGTTCTTC	CASSHLRLAGAPEFF
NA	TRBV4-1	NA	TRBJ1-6	TGCGCCAGCAGCCAAGACGGTAATTCACCCCTCCACTTT	CASSQDGNSPLHF
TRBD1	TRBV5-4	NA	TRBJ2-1	TGTGCCAGCAGCCAAACAGGGGACGGTCAGGTTGAGCAGTTCTTC	CASSQTGDGQVEQFF
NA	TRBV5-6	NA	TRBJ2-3	TGTGCCAGCAGCTTGGACGTAGGGCACGGGTTCGGAGATACGCAGTATTTT	CASSLDVGHGFGDTQYF
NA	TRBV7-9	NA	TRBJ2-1	TGTGCCAGCAGCTTGGACCTCTACAATGAGCAGTTCTTC	CASSLDLYNEQFF
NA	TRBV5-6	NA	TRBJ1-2	TGTGCCAGCAGCCAACAGGGTGTCTATGGCTACACCTTC	CASSQQGVYGYTF
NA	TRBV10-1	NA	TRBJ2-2	TGCGCCAGCAGTGAAAGGGCAGACACCGGGGAGCTGTTTTTT	CASSERADTGELFF
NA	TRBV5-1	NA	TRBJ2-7	TGCGCCAGCAGCTCGGGGTTACAGGGAGCAGCCGACGAGCAGTACTTC	CASSSGLQGAADEQYF
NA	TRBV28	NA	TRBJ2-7	TGTGCCAGCAGTTCGATCATGGCTGGCGACGAGCAGTACTTC	CASSSIMAGDEQYF
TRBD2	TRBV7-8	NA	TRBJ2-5	TGTGCCAGCAGCTTGTTCGGGACTAGCGGGAGGGCCACTACTTTTGGGGAGACCCAGTACTTC	CASSLFGTSGRATTFGETQYF
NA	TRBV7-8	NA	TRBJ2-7	TGTGCCAGCAGCTTAGCGGCACAGGACTACGAGCAGTACTTC	CASSLAAQDYEQYF
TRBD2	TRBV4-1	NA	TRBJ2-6	TGCGCCAGCAGCCAAGACGGGAGGGCCTTTACCGGGGCCAACGTCCTGACTTTC	CASSQDGRAFTGANVLTF
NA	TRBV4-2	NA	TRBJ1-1	TGTGCCAGCAGCCAAGATGGGAACACTGAAGCTTTCTTT	CASSQDGNTEAFF
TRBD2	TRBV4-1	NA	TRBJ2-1	TGCGCCAGCAGCGCACTAGCGGGAGAGAGTGATGAGCAGTTCTTC	CASSALAGESDEQFF
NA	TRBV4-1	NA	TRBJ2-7	TGCGCCAGCAGCCAAGGGGTCGGCCGATCCTACGAGCAGTACTTC	CASSQGVGRSYEQYF
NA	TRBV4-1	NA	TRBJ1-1	TGCGCCAGCAGCCAAGGCTGGGAAGCTTTCTTT	CASSQGWEAFF
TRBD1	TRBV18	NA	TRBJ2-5	TGTGCCAGCTCACCACCCGGGACAGGGGCCCTCACTCTCCCAACGGAGACCCAGTACTTC	CASSPPGTGALTLPTETQYF
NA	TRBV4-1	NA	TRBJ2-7	TGCGCCAGCAGCCCGGGACTCTCCTACGAGCAGTACTTC	CASSPGLSYEQYF
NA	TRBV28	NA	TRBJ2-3	TGTGCCAGCAGTTTATGGGGTAGCACAGATACGCAGTATTTT	CASSLWGSTDTQYF
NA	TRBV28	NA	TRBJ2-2	TGTGCCAGCAGTTTTATTGAACAGGCAAGCAACACCGGGGAGCTGTTTTTT	CASSFIEQASNTGELFF
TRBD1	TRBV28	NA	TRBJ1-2	TGTGCCAGCAGTTCCCGGACAGGCATCTATGGCTACACCTTC	CASSSRTGIYGYTF
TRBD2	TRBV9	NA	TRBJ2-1	TGTGCCAGCAGCTTACCGACTAGCGGGAGGGCCCGTCCCAATGAGCAGTTCTTC	CASSLPTSGRARPNEQFF
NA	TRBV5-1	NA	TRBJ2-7	TGCGCCAGCAGCTTGGCCAGAGATTACGAGCAGTACTTC	CASSLARDYEQYF
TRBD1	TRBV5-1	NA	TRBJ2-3	TGCGCCAGCAGCCTCGGGACAGGGACCTCTAGCACAGATACGCAGTATTTT	CASSLGTGTSSTDTQYF
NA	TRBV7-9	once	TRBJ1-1	TGTGCCAGCAGCTTTTTTCAGGAGGAAGCTTTCTTT	CASSFFQEEAFF
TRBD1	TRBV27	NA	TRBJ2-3	TGTGCCAGCAGTCCACCGTTTGGGACAGCCGGCACAGATACGCAGTATTTT	CASSPPFGTAGTDTQYF
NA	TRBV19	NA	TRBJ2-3	TGTGCCAGTAGTATAGAGAGGGGAGTCAGGACAGATACGCAGTATTTT	CASSIERGVRTDTQYF
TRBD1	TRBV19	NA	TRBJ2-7	TGTGCCAGTAGTATAGCAGGGGACAGAACTTACTACGAGCAGTACTTC	CASSIAGDRTYYEQYF
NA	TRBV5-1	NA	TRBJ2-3	TGCGCCAGCACCCTCGCAGATGGTAGCGAGATCACAGATACGCAGTATTTT	CASTLADGSEITDTQYF
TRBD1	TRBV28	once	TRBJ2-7	TGTGCCAGCAGTTTGGAGACAGGGGGAAGCTACGAGCAGTACTTC	CASSLETGGSYEQYF
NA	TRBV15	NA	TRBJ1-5	TGTGCCACCAGCAGATATCGCCTGGGTCAGCCCCAGCATTTT	CATSRYRLGQPQHF
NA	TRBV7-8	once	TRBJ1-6	TGTGCCAGCAGCTTAGGGCAGGGTCATTCACCCCTCCACTTT	CASSLGQGHSPLHF
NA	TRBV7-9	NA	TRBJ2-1	TGTGCCAGCAGCTTAGCCTCCACTCGGCCATCCTACAATGAGCAGTTCTTC	CASSLASTRPSYNEQFF
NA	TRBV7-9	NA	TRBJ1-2	TGTGCCAGCAGCTTAATGAGGCAGGTGGGAGGCTACACCTTC	CASSLMRQVGGYTF
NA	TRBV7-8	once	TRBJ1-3	TGTGCCAGCAGCTTAGATGCTGGAAACACCATATATTTT	CASSLDAGNTIYF
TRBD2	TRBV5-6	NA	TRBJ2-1	TGTGCCAGCAGCTTCGGACTAGCGGTCCTTTTCTCCTACAATGAGCAGTTCTTC	CASSFGLAVLFSYNEQFF
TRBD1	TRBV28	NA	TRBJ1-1	TGTGCCAGCAGCCGGACCTTAGACAGGGTCACTGAAGCTTTCTTT	CASSRTLDRVTEAFF
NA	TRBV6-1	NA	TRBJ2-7	TGTGCCAGCAGTGAAGGCAGCTACCTCTCCTACGAGCAGTACTTC	CASSEGSYLSYEQYF
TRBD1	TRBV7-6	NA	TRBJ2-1	TGTGCCAGCAGCGCAGGGCCGGGACAGGGTGTGAATGAGCAGTTCTTC	CASSAGPGQGVNEQFF
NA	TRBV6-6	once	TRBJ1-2	TGTGCCAGCAGTCAAGACCTGGGGAATGGCTACACCTTC	CASSQDLGNGYTF
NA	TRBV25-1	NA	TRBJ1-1	TGTGCCAGCAGTGGACGTGGAGGAGAAGCTTTCTTT	CASSGRGGEAFF
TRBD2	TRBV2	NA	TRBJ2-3	TGTGCCAGCAGTGAGGTAGCGGGAGGGCCTATCTCCCCAGATACGCAGTATTTT	CASSEVAGGPISPDTQYF
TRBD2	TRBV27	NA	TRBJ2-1	TGTGCCAGCAGTTTGACTAGCGGTTACAATGAGCAGTTCTTC	CASSLTSGYNEQFF
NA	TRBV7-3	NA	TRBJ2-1	TGTGCCAGCAGCTTAATGGGGGCGGGTAATGAGCAGTTCTTC	CASSLMGAGNEQFF
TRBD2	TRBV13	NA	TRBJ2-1	TGTGCCAGCAGCTTCTATGGGGGAGGGCCGGGGAATGAGCAGTTCTTC	CASSFYGGGPGNEQFF
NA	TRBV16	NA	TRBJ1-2	TGTGCCAGCAGCCAACCGATGACGGATAACTATGGCTACACCTTC	CASSQPMTDNYGYTF
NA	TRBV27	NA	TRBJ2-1	TGTGCCAGCACACTTAGCGGCACTAATGAGCAGTTCTTC	CASTLSGTNEQFF
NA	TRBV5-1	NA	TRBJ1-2	TGCGCCAGCAGCTTGGACAACTATGGCTACACCTTC	CASSLDNYGYTF
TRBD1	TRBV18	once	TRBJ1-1	TGTGCCAGCTCACCACTCAGGGGGAGGGCAGCTTTCTTT	CASSPLRGRAAFF
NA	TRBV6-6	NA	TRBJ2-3	TGTGCCAGCAGTTACGTCGGGGGGCAGGCAGATACGCAGTATTTT	CASSYVGGQADTQYF
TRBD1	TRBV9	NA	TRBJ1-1	TGTGCCAGCAGCGTAGAGCCGACAGGGGGCAAAACTGAAGCTTTCTTT	CASSVEPTGGKTEAFF
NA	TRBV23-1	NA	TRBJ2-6	TGCGCCAGCAGTCAATGCCCTTGCGTTTCTGGGGCCAACGTCCTGACTTTC	CASSQCPCVSGANVLTF
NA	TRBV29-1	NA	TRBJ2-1	TGCAGCGTTGGGGTGGCTCGTGGCAATGAGCAGTTCTTC	CSVGVARGNEQFF
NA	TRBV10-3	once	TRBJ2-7	TGTGCCATCAGTGAGTCGAGCTCCTACGAGCAGTACTTC	CAISESSSYEQYF
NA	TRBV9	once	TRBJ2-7	TGTGCCAGCAGCCCCGACAGAACCTACGAGCAGTACTTC	CASSPDRTYEQYF